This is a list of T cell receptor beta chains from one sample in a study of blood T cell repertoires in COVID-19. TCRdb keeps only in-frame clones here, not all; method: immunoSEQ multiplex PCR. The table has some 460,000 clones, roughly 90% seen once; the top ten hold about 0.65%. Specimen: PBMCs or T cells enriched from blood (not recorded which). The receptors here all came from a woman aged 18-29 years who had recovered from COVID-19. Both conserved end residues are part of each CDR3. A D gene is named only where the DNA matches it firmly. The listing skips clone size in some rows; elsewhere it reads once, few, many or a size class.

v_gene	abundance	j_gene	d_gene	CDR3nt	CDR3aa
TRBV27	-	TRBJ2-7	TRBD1	TGTGCCAGCAGTTCGACAGGGTTCCGCTACGAGCAGTACTTC	CASSSTGFRYEQYF
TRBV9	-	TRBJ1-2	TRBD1	TGTGCCAGCAGCCCAGACCAACAGGGGGACTATGGCTACACCTTC	CASSPDQQGDYGYTF
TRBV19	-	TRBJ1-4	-	TGTGCCAGTAGTACCACAGGGATCGCTGAAAAACTGTTTTTT	CASSTTGIAEKLFF
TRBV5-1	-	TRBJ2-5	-	TGCGCCAGCAGCTTGGCCGGGGGAGGCGAGACCCAGTACTTC	CASSLAGGGETQYF
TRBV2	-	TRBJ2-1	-	TGTGCCAGCAGGTTGGACTGGAGCTCCTACAATGAGCAGTTCTTC	CASRLDWSSYNEQFF
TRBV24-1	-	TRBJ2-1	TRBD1	TGTGCCACATATACGGGACAGACTCATGAGCAGTTCTTC	CATYTGQTHEQFF
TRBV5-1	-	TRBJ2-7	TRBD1	TGCGCCAGCAGCTTGGGACAGGGGGCAATCGAGCAGTACTTC	CASSLGQGAIEQYF
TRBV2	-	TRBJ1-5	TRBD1	TGTGCCAGCAGTGATGTGGGACAGGCGGCGGGGCAGCCCCAGCATTTT	CASSDVGQAAGQPQHF
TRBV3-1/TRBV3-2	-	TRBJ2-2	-	TGTGCCAGCAGCCAGTTGGGAGACGGGGAGCTGTTTTTT	CASSQLGDGELFF
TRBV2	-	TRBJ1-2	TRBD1	TGTGCCAGCAGTGATCTCCCCTCTGGACAGGCCGAATATAACTATGGCTACACCTTC	CASSDLPSGQAEYNYGYTF
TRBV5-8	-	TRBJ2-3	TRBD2	TGTGCCAGCAGCTTGGGGAGCGGGAAGTGGTCAGATACGCAGTATTTT	CASSLGSGKWSDTQYF
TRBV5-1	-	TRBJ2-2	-	TGCGCCAGCAGCCCGGGCGGGACTCTTCGGGACACCGGGGAGCTGTTTTTT	CASSPGGTLRDTGELFF
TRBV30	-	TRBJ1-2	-	TGTGCCTGGGGGCGGGGTGGCTACACCTTC	CAWGRGGYTF
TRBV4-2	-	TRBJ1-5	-	TGTGCCAGCAGCCCTTCTGGGGCTAACAATCAGCCCCAGCATTTT	CASSPSGANNQPQHF
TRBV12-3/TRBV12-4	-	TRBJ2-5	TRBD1	TGTGCCAGCAGATTGGGACAGGGGGCAACCCAGTACTTC	CASRLGQGATQYF
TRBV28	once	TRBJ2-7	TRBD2	TGTGCCAGCACCATAGCGGGGAGCTCCTACGAGCAGTACTTC	CASTIAGSSYEQYF
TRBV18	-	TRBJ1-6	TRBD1	TGTGCCAGCTCACCGCTCGCGACAGGGGTGGATTCACCCCTCCACTTT	CASSPLATGVDSPLHF
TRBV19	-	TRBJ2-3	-	TGTGCCAGTAGTAAACAGGGAGATACGCAGTATTTT	CASSKQGDTQYF
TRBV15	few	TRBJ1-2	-	TGTGCCACCAGCGGTGCGGGCAGGGAGGGGGACTATGGCTACACCTTC	CATSGAGREGDYGYTF
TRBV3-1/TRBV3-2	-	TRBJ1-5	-	TGTGCCAGCAGCCACCAATCGGGGGGAAACAATCAGCCCCAGCATTTT	CASSHQSGGNNQPQHF
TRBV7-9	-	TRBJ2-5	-	TGTGCCAGCAGCTTTCTCCCTAACCAAGAGACCCAGTACTTC	CASSFLPNQETQYF
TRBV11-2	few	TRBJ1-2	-	TGTGCCAGCAGCTTACACGGGGATACTAACTATGGCTACACCTTC	CASSLHGDTNYGYTF
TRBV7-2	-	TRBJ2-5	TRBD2	TGTGCCAGCAGCTTGGGTCTAGCGGGAGGCGAGACCCAGTACTTC	CASSLGLAGGETQYF
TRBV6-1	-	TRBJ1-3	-	TGTGCCAGCAGTGAATTGCTCGGTAACTCTGGAAACACCATATATTTT	CASSELLGNSGNTIYF
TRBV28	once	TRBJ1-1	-	TGTGCCAGCAGCTCCCCTCGGCGGGGGGAGGCTTTCTTT	CASSSPRRGEAFF
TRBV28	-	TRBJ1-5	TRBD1	TGTGCCAGCAGTCCCACTAGGGGGACAGCTTTCAATCAGCCCCAGCATTTT	CASSPTRGTAFNQPQHF
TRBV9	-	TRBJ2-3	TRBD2	TGTGCCAGCAGCGGGGAAGCGGGGGGCACAGATACGCAGTATTTT	CASSGEAGGTDTQYF
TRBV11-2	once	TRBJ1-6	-	TGTGCCAGCAGCTCCTCCGGGACACTGTCACCCCTCCACTTT	CASSSSGTLSPLHF
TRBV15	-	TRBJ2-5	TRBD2	TGTGCCACCTCCTACGGGAGGGGGGAGACCCAGTACTTC	CATSYGRGETQYF
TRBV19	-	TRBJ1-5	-	TGTGCCAGTAGTATAGCCCCCAGGGAAGACCAGCCCCAGCATTTT	CASSIAPREDQPQHF
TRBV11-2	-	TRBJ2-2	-	TGTGCCAGCAGCCTCGGACCGGCGGGCGGGGAGCTGTTTTTT	CASSLGPAGGELFF
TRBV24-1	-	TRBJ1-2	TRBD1	TGTGCCACCAGAGGGACAGGGGATGGCTACACCTTC	CATRGTGDGYTF
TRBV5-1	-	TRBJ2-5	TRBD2	TGCGCCAGCAGTAGGAGCGGGGTTTACCAAGAGACCCAGTACTTC	CASSRSGVYQETQYF
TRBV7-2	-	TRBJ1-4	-	TGTGCCAGCAGCTTACCAGGGGAAGAAAAACTGTTTTTT	CASSLPGEEKLFF
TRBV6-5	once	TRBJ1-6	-	TGTGCCAGCAGGGCAGGGGTGAACTATAATTCACCCCTCCACTTT	CASRAGVNYNSPLHF
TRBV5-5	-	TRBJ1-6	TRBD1	TGTGCCAGCGGGACAGAAAATTCACCCCTCCACTTT	CASGTENSPLHF
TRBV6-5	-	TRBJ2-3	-	TGTGCCAGCAGTTGGGGGCGGAGCACAGATACGCAGTATTTT	CASSWGRSTDTQYF
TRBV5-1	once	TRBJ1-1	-	TGCGCCAGCAGCTTGAGCGGACCCACTGAAGCTTTCTTT	CASSLSGPTEAFF
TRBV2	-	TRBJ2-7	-	TGTGCCAGCAGTGAAGGTCTGGCAGGGCCAGCCCCCTACGAGCAGTACTTC	CASSEGLAGPAPYEQYF
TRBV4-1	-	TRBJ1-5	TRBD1	TGCGCCAGCAGCCACCGGACAGGCCCAGGGCCCCAGCATTTT	CASSHRTGPGPQHF
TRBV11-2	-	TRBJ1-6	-	TGTGCCAGCAGCTTAGAATCAGATTCACCCCTCCACTTT	CASSLESDSPLHF
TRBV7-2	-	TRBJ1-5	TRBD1	TGTGCCAGCAGCTCGACAGGGGGCGTAAATCAGCCCCAGCATTTT	CASSSTGGVNQPQHF
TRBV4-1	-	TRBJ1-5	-	TGCGCCAGCAGCCAAGACAGGGATCTAGGACAGCCCCAGCATTTT	CASSQDRDLGQPQHF
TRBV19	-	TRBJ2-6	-	TGTGCCAGTAGTCCCATTGGAGAGGGTGCAGTAGCGGGGGCCAACGTCCTGACTTTC	CASSPIGEGAVAGANVLTF
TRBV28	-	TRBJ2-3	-	TGTGCCAGCAGTCCCGCTGGAGGGGGCGGGGAAGATACGCAGTATTTT	CASSPAGGGGEDTQYF
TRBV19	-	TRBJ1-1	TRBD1	TGTGCCGTCAACGACAGGGGGCGGACTGAAGCTTTCTTT	CAVNDRGRTEAFF
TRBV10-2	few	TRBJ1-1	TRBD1	TGCGCCAGCAGTGAGGGGTCCGGGACAGGGGGCCTCGCTGAAGCTTTCTTT	CASSEGSGTGGLAEAFF
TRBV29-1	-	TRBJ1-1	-	TGCAGCGTTGAGGACAGAAGGACTGAAGCTTTCTTT	CSVEDRRTEAFF
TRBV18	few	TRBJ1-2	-	-	CASSPSFGTGTWDGTF
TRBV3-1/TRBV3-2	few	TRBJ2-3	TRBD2	TGTGCCAGCAGCCAAAATTTAGGGCGGGGGGTTCCAGATACGCAGTATTTT	CASSQNLGRGVPDTQYF
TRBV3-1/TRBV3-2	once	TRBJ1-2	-	TGTGCCAGCAGCCCCGCAGGGGACTATGGCTACACCTTC	CASSPAGDYGYTF
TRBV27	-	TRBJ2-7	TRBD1	TGTGCCAGCAGGACCGGGACAGCGGACGTGTGGTACGAGCAGTACTTC	CASRTGTADVWYEQYF